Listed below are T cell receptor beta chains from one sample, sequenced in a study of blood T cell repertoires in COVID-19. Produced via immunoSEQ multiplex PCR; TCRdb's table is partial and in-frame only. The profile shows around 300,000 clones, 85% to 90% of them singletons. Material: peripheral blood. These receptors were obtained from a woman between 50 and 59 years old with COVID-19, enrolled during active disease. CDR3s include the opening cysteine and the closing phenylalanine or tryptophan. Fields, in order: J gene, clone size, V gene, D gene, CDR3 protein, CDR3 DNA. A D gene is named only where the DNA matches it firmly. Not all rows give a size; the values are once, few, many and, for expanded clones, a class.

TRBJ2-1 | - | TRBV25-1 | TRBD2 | CASSERGGEQFF | TGTGCCAGCAGTGAACGGGGGGGTGAGCAGTTCTTC
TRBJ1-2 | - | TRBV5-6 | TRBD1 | CASSPGQGGDYGYTF | TGTGCCAGCAGCCCGGGACAGGGAGGTGACTATGGCTACACCTTC
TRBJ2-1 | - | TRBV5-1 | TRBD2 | CASSLSSGRREQFF | TGCGCCAGCAGCTTATCTAGCGGGAGGCGTGAGCAGTTCTTC
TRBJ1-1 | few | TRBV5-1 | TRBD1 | CASSLGGTGGTEAFF | TGCGCCAGCAGCTTGGGAGGGACAGGGGGCACTGAAGCTTTCTTT
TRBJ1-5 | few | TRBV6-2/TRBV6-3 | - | CASSFPRGSGNQPQHF | TGTGCCAGCAGTTTCCCCCGAGGGAGTGGTAATCAGCCCCAGCATTTT
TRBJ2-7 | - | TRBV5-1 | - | CASSSQIAEQYF | TGCGCCAGCAGCTCCCAAATAGCCGAGCAGTACTTC
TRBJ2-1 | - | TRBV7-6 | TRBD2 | CASSLSSGSSYNEQFF | TGTGCCAGCAGCTTATCGAGCGGGAGCTCCTACAATGAGCAGTTCTTC
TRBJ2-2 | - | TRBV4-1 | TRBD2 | CASSLGLAGGPTGELFF | TGCGCCAGCAGCCTTGGACTAGCGGGAGGGCCCACCGGGGAGCTGTTTTTT
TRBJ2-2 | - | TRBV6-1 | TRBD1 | CASSEARVTGDTGELFF | TGTGCCAGCAGTGAAGCGCGCGTGACAGGGGATACCGGGGAGCTGTTTTTT
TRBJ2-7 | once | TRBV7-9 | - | CASSLLSGELHF | TGTGCCAGCAGCTTACTTTCCGGGGAACTGCACTTC
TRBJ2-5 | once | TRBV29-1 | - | CSGMEGQETQYF | TGCAGCGGAATGGAGGGGCAAGAGACCCAGTACTTC
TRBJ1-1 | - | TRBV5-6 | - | CASRNLRPTKTGTEAFF | TGTGCCAGCAGAAACCTACGCCCGACAAAGACCGGTACTGAAGCTTTCTTT
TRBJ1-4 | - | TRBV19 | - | CASSIYQENEKLFF | TGTGCCAGTAGTATATACCAGGAAAATGAAAAACTGTTTTTT
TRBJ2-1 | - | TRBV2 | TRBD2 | CASTTLGTRYNEQFF | TGTGCCAGCACCACCCTAGGGACTAGGTACAATGAGCAGTTCTTC
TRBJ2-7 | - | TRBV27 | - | CASTGTYAYEQYF | TGTGCCAGCACCGGGACATACGCCTACGAGCAGTACTTC
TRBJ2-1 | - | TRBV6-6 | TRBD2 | CASSHLGTGTSGSSSYNEQFF | TGTGCCAGCAGCCATCTGGGGACCGGGACTAGCGGGTCGAGCTCCTACAATGAGCAGTTCTTC
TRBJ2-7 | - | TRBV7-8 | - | CASSTVVREPSYEQYF | TGTGCCAGCAGCACAGTAGTCCGAGAACCCTCCTACGAGCAGTACTTC
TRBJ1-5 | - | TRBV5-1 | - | CASSLGLNNQPQHF | TGCGCCAGCAGCTTGGGTTTAAACAATCAGCCCCAGCATTTT
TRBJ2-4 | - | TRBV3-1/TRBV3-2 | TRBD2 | CASSQDMASGSISKNIQYF | TGTGCCAGCAGCCAAGATATGGCTAGCGGTTCCATTTCCAAAAACATTCAGTACTTC
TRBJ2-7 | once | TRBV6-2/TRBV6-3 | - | CASSYALGKRAQPSYEQYF | TGTGCCAGCAGTTACGCTTTGGGGAAGCGGGCTCAACCTTCCTACGAGCAGTACTTC
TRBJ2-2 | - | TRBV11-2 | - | CASKGVRINTGELFF | TGTGCCAGCAAAGGGGTCCGAATCAACACCGGGGAGCTGTTTTTT
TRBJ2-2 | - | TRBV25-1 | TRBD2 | CASSDYGRTGELFF | TGTGCCAGCAGTGATTACGGGAGGACCGGGGAGCTGTTTTTT
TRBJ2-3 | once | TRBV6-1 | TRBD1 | CASSVPRGQGTDTQYF | TGTGCCAGCAGTGTCCCCAGGGGGCAGGGGACAGATACGCAGTATTTT
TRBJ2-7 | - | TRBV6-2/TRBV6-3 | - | CASSSGLASYEQYF | TGTGCCAGCAGTTCAGGGCTAGCGTCCTACGAGCAGTACTTC
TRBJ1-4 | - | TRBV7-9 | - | CASSLKTQGRGEKLFF | TGTGCCAGCAGCTTGAAAACTCAGGGGAGGGGGGAAAAACTGTTTTTT
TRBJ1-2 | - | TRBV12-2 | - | CASRPDYTNRFNYGYTF | TGTGCAAGTCGCCCCGATTATACAAACAGGTTTAACTATGGCTACACCTTC
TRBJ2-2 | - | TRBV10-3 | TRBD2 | CAINIAGRWTGELFF | TGTGCCATCAACATAGCGGGAAGGTGGACCGGGGAGCTGTTTTTT
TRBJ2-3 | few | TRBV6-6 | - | CASSNRADTDTQYF | TGTGCCAGCAGTAACAGGGCAGACACAGATACGCAGTATTTT
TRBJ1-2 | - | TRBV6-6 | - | CASTPDRGYGYTF | TGTGCCAGCACCCCCGACAGAGGCTATGGCTACACCTTC
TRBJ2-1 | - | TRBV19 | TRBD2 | CASSISASGRKAYNEQFF | TGTGCCAGTAGTATTTCGGCTAGCGGGAGGAAGGCCTACAATGAGCAGTTCTTC
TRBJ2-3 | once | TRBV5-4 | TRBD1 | CASSPGTGRADTQYF | TGTGCCAGCAGCCCCGGGACAGGGAGGGCAGATACGCAGTATTTT
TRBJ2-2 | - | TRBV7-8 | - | CASSLVGTPNTGELFF | TGTGCCAGCAGCTTAGTCGGGACACCGAACACCGGGGAGCTGTTTTTT
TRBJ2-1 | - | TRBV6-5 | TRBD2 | CASSYRLAGYNEQFF | TGTGCCAGCAGTTATAGACTAGCGGGTTACAATGAGCAGTTCTTC
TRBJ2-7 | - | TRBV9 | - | CASSVGRSLVDEQYF | TGTGCCAGCAGCGTAGGGCGGTCCCTAGTTGACGAGCAGTACTTC
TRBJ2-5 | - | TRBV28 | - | CASSRVGRAKETQYF | TGTGCCAGCAGCCGGGTCGGCAGGGCCAAGGAGACCCAGTACTTC
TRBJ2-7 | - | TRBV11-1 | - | CASSSPGTGAYEQYF | TGTGCCAGCAGCTCCCCCGGGACTGGGGCCTACGAGCAGTACTTC
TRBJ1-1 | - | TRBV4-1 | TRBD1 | CASSTPSGQGVPTEAFF | TGCGCCAGCAGCACCCCAAGCGGACAGGGGGTCCCCACTGAAGCTTTCTTT
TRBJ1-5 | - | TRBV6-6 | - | CASSYSTVSQPQHF | TGTGCCAGCAGTTACTCGACTGTTTCTCAGCCCCAGCATTTT
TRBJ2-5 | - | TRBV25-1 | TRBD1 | CASSPGQGFRVWETQYF | TGTGCCAGCAGTCCTGGACAGGGATTTAGGGTATGGGAGACCCAGTACTTC
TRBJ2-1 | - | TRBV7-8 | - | CASSPRFEANLDNEQFF | TGTGCCAGCAGCCCTCGGTTCGAAGCGAACTTAGACAATGAGCAGTTCTTC
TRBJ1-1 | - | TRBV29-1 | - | CSVGDIMNTEAFF | TGCAGCGTTGGGGACATAATGAACACTGAAGCTTTCTTT
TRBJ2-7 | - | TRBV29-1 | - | CSVRGSSLYEQYF | TGCAGCGTCCGGGGGTCCAGTCTCTACGAGCAGTACTTC
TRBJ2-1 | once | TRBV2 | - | CASSEQALYNEQFF | TGTGCCAGCAGTGAACAGGCCCTCTACAATGAGCAGTTCTTC
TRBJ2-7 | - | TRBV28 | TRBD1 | CASSLDRQGSYEQYF | TGTGCCAGCAGTTTGGACAGACAGGGCTCCTACGAGCAGTACTTC
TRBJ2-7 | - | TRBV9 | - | CASSVVNSGAPYEQYF | TGTGCCAGCAGCGTAGTTAATAGCGGAGCTCCCTACGAGCAGTACTTC
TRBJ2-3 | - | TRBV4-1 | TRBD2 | CASRIAEWRTSGSADTQYF | TGCGCCAGCCGAATCGCAGAGTGGAGGACTAGCGGGAGCGCAGATACGCAGTATTTT
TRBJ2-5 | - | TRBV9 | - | CASSVFGAPEETQYF | TGTGCCAGCAGCGTATTTGGAGCCCCCGAAGAGACCCAGTACTTC
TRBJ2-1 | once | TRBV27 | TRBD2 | CASRGLAGGRNEQFF | TGTGCCAGCAGGGGACTAGCGGGAGGTCGGAATGAGCAGTTCTTC